This T cell receptor (beta chain) appears in the sequencing data of a study of cytomegalovirus exposure and HLA in healthy donors. CDR1 SEHNR and CDR2 FQNEAQ come from the germline V gene (reference sequence). Between the trimmed V and J ends, which lost 7 bases and 3 bases, there was a span of 13 bases. The CDR3 covers 14 residues. A multiplex PCR was run with 60 Vbeta primers and 13 Jbeta primers. Method: immunoSEQ multiplex PCR; TCRdb's copy keeps in-frame clones and lacks some. The sample has 180,000 or so clones, about 79% seen once; the top ten hold over 11%. Sample: PBMCs. This sequence was found in a man aged 50 to 59 in good health and CMV-seropositive. The V gene is TRBV7-9, the J gene TRBJ2-1; a possible D gene is TRBD1 (6 bases). The DNA for the CDR3 is TGTGCCAGCATCGGGACAAGTTACTACAATGAGCAGTTCTTC. Translation: CASIGTSYYNEQFF.